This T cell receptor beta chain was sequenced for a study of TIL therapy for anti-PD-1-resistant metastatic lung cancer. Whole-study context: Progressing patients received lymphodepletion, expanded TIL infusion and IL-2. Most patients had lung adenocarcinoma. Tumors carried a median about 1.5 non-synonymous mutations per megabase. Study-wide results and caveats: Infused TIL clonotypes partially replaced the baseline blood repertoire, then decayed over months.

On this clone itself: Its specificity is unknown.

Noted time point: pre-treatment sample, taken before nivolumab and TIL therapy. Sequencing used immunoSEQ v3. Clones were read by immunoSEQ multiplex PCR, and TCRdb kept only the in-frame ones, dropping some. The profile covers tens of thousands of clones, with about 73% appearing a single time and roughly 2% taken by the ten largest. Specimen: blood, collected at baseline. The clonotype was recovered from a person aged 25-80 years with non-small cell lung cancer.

CDR3 sequence: CASSSRDRPTYEQYF. CDR3 DNA sequence: TGTGCCAGCAGCTCCCGGGACAGGCCAACCTACGAGCAGTACTTC. The genes are TRBV7-2 and TRBJ2-7; the match to TRBD1 covers 8 bases. The CDR3 length is 15 residues. V was pared by 4 bases and J by 2 bases, with 7 bases of the junction left unmatched. Per germline, CDR1 SGHTA and CDR2 FQGNSA.